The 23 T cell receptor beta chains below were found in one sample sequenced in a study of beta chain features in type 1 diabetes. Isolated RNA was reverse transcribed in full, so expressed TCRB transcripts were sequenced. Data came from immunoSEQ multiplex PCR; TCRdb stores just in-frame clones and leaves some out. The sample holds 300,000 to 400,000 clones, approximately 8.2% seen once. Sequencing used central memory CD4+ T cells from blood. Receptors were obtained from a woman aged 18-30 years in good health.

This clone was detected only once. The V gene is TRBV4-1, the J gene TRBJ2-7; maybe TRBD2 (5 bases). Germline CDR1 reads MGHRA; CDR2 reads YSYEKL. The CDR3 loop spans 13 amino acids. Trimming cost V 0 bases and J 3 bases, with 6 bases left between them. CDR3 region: CASSQERGYEQYF. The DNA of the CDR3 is TGCGCCAGCAGCCAAGAACGGGGCTACGAGCAGTACTTC.

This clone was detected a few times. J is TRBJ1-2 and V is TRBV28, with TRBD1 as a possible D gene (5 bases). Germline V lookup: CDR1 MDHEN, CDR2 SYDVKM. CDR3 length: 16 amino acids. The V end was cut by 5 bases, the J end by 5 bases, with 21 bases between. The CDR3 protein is CASSLSGTSSSYGYTF. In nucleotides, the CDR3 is TGTGCCAGCAGTCTATCCGGGACCTCCTCCTCTTATGGCTACACCTTC.

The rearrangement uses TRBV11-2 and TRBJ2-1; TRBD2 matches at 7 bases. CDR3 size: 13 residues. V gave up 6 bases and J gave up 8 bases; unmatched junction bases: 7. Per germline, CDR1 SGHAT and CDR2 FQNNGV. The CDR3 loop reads CASRGLRLHEQFF. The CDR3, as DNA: TGTGCCAGCAGGGGACTAAGACTTCATGAGCAGTTCTTC.

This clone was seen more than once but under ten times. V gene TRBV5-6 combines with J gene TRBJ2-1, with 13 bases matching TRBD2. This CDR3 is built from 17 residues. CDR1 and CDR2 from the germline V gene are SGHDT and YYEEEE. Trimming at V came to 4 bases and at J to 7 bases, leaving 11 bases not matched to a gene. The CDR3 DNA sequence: TGTGCCAGCAGCCCCACCCTGGGACTAGCGGGACGTAATGAGCAGTTCTTC. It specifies CASSPTLGLAGRNEQFF.

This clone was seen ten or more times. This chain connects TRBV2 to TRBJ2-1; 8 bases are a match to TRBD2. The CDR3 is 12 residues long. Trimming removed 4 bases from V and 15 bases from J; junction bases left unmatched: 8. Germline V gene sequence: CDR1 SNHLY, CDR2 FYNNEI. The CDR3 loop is CASSVRGRKPFF. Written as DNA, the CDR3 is TGTGCCAGCAGTGTACGCGGGAGGAAACCGTTCTTC. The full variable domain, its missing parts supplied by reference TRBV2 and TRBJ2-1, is EPEVTQTPSHQVTQMGQEVILRCVPISNHLYFYWYRQILGQKVEFLVSFYNNEISEKSEIFDDQFSVERPDGSNFTLKIRSTKLEDSAMYFCASSVRGRKPFFGPGTRLTVL.

As DNA, the CDR3 is TGTGCCAGCAGCCAACTGGGGTTAGAGACCCAGTACTTC. Translation gives CASSQLGLETQYF. V usage is TRBV14 and J usage is TRBJ2-5; unclear D gene. Trimming removed 2 bases at V and 4 bases at J, with 8 bases between. Germline V gene sequence: CDR1 SGHDN, CDR2 FVKESK. This CDR3 region has 13 residues.

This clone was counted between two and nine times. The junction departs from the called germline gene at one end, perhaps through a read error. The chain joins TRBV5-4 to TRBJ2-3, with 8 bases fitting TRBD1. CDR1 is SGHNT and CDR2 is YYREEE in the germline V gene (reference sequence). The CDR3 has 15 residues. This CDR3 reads CASSQRTGSTDTQYF. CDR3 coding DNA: TGTGCCAGCAGCCAGCGGACAGGGAGCACCGATACGCAGTATTTT.

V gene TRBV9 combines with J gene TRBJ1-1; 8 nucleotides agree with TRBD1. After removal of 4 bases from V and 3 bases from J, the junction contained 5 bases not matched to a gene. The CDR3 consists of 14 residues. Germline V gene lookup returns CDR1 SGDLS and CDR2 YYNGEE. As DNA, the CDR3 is TGTGCCAGCAGCATCAGGGGGCGCGACACTGAAGCTTTCTTT. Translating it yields CASSIRGRDTEAFF.

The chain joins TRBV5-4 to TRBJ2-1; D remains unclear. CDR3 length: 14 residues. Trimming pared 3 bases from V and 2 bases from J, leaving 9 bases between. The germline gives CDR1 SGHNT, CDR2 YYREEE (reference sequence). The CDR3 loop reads CASSSLTTYNEQFF. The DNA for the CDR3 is TGTGCCAGCAGCTCCTTGACGACCTACAATGAGCAGTTCTTC.

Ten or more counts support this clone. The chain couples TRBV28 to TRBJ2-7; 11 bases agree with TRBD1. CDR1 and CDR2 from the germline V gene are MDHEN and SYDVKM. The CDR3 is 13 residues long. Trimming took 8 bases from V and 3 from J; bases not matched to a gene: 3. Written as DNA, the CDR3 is TGTGCCAGCCAAGGGACAGGGGGCTACGAGCAGTACTTC. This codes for CASQGTGGYEQYF.

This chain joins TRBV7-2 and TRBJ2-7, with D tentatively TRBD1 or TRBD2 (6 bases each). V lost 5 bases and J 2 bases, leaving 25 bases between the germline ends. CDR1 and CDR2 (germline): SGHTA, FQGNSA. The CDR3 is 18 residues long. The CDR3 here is CASSPRGGGAGGAYEQYF. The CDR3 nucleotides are TGTGCCAGCAGCCCTCGAGGTGGGGGCGCCGGCGGGGCCTACGAGCAGTACTTC.

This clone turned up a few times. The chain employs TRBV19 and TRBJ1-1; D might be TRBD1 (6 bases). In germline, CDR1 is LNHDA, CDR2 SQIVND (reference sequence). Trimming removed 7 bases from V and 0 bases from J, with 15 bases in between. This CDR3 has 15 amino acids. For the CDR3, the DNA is TGTGCCAGTACCAAACAACAGGGCCTGAACACTGAAGCTTTCTTT. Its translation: CASTKQQGLNTEAFF.

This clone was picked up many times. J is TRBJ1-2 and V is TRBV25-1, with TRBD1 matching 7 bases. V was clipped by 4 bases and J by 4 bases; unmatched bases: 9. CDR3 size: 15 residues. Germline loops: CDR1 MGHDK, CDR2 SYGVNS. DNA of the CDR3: TGTGCCAGCAGTGGCGGGACAGTGTTTCGCTATGGCTACACCTTC. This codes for CASSGGTVFRYGYTF.

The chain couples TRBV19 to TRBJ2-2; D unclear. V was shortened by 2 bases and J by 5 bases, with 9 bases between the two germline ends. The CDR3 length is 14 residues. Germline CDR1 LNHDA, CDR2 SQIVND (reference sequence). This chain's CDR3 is CASSILSRTGELFF. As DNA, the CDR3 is TGTGCCAGTAGTATATTGAGCCGGACCGGGGAGCTGTTTTTT.

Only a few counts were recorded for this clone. CDR3 region: CASSVLGGGEQYF. CDR3 nucleotides: TGTGCCAGCAGCGTCCTTGGGGGTGGCGAGCAGTACTTC. The V and J genes are TRBV2 and TRBJ2-7; D is possibly TRBD1 or TRBD2 (5 bases each). Germline V gene lookup returns CDR1 SNHLY and CDR2 FYNNEI. V was shortened by 6 bases and J by 6 bases, with 15 bases between the two germline ends. This CDR3 has 13 residues.

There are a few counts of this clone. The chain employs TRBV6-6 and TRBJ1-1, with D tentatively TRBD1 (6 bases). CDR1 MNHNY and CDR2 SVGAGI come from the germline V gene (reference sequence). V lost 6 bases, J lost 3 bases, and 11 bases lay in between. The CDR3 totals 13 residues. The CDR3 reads CASSRQEDTEAFF. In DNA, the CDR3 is TGTGCCAGCAGCCGACAGGAAGACACTGAAGCTTTCTTT.

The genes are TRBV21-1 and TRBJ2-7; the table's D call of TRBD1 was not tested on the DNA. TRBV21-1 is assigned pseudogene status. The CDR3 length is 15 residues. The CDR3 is CASSIPTVCSYEQYF. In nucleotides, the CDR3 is TGTGCCAGCAGCATCCCGACAGTTTGTTCCTACGAGCAGTACTTC.

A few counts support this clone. Written as DNA, the CDR3 is TGTGCCAGCAGCCAACAAGGCGGTTACACCGGGGAGCTGTTTTTT. It yields the protein CASSQQGGYTGELFF. The V call is TRBV4-2, the J call TRBJ2-2; D is unclear. The germline gives CDR1 LGHNA, CDR2 YNFKEQ. There are 15 residues in the CDR3. Trimming stripped 2 bases from V and 3 bases from J, with 10 bases between.

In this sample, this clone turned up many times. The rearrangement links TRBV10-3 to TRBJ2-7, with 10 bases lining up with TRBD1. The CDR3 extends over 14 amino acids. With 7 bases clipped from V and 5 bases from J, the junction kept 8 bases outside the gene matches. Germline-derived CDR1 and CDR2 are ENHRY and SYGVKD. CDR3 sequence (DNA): TGTGCCATCACCCCGGGACAGGGGCGGGACGAGCAGTACTTC. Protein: CAITPGQGRDEQYF.

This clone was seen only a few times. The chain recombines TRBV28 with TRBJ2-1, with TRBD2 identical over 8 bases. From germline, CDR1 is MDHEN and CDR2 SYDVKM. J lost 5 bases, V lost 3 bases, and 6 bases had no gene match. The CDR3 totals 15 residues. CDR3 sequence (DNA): TGTGCCAGCAGTTTCGCGGGAGGAGGACACAATGAGCAGTTCTTC. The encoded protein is CASSFAGGGHNEQFF.

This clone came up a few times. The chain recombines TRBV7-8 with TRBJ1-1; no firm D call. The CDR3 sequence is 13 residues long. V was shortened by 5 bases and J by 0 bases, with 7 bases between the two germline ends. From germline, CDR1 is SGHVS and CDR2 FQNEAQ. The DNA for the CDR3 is TGTGCCAGCAGCGCACAGTTGAACACTGAAGCTTTCTTT. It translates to CASSAQLNTEAFF.

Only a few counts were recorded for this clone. The CDR3 here is CSVEGRGISYGYTF. As DNA, the CDR3 is TGCAGCGTTGAAGGCAGGGGGATTAGCTATGGCTACACCTTC. This chain links TRBV29-1 with TRBJ1-2; 7 bases are a match to TRBD1. V lost 1 base to trimming and J lost 4 bases; unmatched junction nucleotides: 6. CDR1 SQVTM and CDR2 ANQGSEA come from the germline V gene. This CDR3 contains 14 residues. The full variable domain, its missing parts supplied by reference TRBV29-1 and TRBJ1-2, is SAVISQKPSRDICQRGTSLTIQCQVDSQVTMMFWYRQQPGQSLTLIATANQGSEATYESGFVIDKFPISRPNLTFSTLTVSNMSPEDSSIYLCSVEGRGISYGYTFGSGTRLTVV.

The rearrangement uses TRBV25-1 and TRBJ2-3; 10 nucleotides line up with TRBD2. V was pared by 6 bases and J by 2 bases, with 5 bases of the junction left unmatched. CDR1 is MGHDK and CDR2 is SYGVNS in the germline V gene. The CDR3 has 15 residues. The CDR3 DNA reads TGTGCCAGCAGAATAGCGGGAGGCGACACAGATACGCAGTATTTT. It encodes CASRIAGGDTDTQYF. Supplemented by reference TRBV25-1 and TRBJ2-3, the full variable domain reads EADIYQTPRYLVIGTGKKITLECSQTMGHDKMYWYQQDPGMELHLIHYSYGVNSTEKGDLSSESTVSRIRTEHFPLTLESARPSHTSQYLCASRIAGGDTDTQYFGPGTRLTVL.